The sequence of this T cell receptor beta chain was determined in a study of long-term antiretroviral therapy in people with HIV. The assay used was immunoSEQ (version v3.0), run at survey level. The sequencing target was 40,000-50,000 T-cell genomes per sample. Repertoires were generated with immunoSEQ multiplex PCR, while TCRdb's copy carries only in-frame clones and drops some. The table has roughly 30,000 clones, approximately 81% seen once. Treatment for all HIV-infected participants took place in the United States. Findings of the study overall: Spans of CDR3 length were tighter for HIV repertoires than for controls. Post-ART samples showed increased diversity that remained below transplant donor control levels.

The length of the CDR3 is 15 residues. Germline values: CDR1 MNHNS, CDR2 SASEGT. J lost 1 base, V lost 2 bases, and 2 bases had no gene match. In regard to this clone: Its target is unknown.

The rearrangement links TRBV6-1 to TRBJ2-3; 8 positions match TRBD1. The sequence was collected from a man aged 35 to 55 with HIV. The sample consisted of unsorted PBMCs, taken 4.8 to 5 years after starting antiretroviral therapy. CDR3 sequence: CASSELQGGTDTQYF. CDR3 sequence (DNA): TGTGCCAGCAGTGAATTACAGGGGGGCACAGATACGCAGTATTTT.